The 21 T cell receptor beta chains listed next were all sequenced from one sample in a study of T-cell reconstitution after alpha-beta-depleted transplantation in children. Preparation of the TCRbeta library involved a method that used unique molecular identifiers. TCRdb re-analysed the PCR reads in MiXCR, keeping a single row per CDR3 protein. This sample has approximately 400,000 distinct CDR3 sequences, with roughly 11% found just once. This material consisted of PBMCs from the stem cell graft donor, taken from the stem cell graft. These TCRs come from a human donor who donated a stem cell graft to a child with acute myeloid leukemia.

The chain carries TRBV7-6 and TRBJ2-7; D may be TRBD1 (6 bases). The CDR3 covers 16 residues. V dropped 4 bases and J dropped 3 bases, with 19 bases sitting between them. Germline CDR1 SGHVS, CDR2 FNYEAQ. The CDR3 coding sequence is TGTGCCAGCAGCTCTCTGGGGCAGGGGAGCTACTACGAGCAGTACTTC. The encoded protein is CASSSLGQGSYYEQYF.

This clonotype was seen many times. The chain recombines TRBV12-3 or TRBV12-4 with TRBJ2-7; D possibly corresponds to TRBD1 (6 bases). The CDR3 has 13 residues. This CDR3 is CASSLGPGHKQYV. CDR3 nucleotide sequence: TGTGCCAGCAGCTTAGGACCGGGACATAAGCAGTACGTC.

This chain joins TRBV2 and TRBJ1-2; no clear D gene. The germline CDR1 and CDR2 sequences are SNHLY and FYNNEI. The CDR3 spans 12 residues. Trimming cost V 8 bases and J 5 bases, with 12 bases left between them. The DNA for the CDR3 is TGTGCCAGCCGGGAGGGTAGTTATGGCTACACCTTC. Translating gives CASREGSYGYTF.

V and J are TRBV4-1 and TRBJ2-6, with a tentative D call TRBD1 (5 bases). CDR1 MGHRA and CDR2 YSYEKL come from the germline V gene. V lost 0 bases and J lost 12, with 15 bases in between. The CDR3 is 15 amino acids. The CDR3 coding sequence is TGCGCCAGCAGCCAAGAGCAACAGGCCGCCGGCGTCCTGACTTTC. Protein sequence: CASSQEQQAAGVLTF.

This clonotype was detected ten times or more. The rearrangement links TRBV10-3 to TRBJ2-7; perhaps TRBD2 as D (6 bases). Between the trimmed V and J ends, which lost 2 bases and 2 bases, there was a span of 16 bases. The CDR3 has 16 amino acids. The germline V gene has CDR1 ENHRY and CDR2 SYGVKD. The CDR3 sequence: CAISEATGTGPYEQYV. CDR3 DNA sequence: TGTGCCATCAGTGAGGCAACCGGGACTGGTCCCTACGAGCAGTACGTC.

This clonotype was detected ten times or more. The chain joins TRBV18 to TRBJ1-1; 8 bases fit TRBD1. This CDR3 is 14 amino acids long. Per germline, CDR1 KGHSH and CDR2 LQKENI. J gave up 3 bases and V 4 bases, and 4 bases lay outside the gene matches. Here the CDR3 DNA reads TGTGCCAGCTCACAAGGACAGGGCGACACTGAAGCTTTCTTT. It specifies CASSQGQGDTEAFF.

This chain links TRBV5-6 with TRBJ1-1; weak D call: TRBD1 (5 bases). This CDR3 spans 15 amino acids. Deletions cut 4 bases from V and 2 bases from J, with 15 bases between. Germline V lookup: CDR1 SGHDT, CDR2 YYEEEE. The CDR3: CASSDLQGLNTEAFF. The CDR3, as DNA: TGTGCCAGCAGCGATCTCCAGGGTCTCAACACTGAAGCTTTCTTT. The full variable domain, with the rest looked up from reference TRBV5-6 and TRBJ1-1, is DAGVTQSPTHLIKTRGQQVTLRCSPKSGHDTVSWYQQALGQGPQFIFQYYEEEERQRGNFPDRFSGHQFPNYSSELNVNALLLGDSALYLCASSDLQGLNTEAFFGQGTRLTVV.

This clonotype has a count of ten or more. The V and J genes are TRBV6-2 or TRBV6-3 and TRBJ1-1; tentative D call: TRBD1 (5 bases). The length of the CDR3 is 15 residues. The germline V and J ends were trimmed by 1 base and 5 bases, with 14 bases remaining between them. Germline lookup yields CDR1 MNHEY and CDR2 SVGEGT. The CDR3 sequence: CASSYLGGERTEAFF. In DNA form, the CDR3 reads TGTGCCAGCAGTTACTTAGGAGGGGAGAGAACTGAAGCTTTCTTT.

The CDR3 loop reads CASSQWGGGAPYEQFF. The CDR3 bases are TGTGCCAGCAGCCAGTGGGGCGGGGGGGCCCCGTATGAGCAGTTCTTC. J is TRBJ2-1 and V is TRBV7-2; 9 bases match TRBD2. V lost 5 bases and J lost 8; bases outside the gene matches: 13. The CDR3 runs 16 residues. Germline assignment: CDR1 SGHTA and CDR2 FQGNSA. The whole variable domain, filled in from reference TRBV7-2 and TRBJ2-1, reads GAGVSQSPSNKVTEKGKDVELRCDPISGHTALYWYRQSLGQGLEFLIYFQGNSAPDKSGLPSDRFSAERTGGSVSTLTIQRTQQEDSAVYLCASSQWGGGAPYEQFFGPGTRLTVL.

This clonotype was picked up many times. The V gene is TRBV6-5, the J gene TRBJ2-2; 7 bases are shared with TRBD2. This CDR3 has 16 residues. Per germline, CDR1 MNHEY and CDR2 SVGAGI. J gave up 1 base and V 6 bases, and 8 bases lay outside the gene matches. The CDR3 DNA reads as TGTGCCAGCAGAAAAGGCGGGAGAATGAACACCGGGGAGCTGTTTTTT. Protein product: CASRKGGRMNTGELFF.

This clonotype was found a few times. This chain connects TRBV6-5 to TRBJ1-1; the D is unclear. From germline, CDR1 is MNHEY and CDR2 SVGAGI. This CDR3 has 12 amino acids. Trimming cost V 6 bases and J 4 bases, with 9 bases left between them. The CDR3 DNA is TGTGCCAGCAGCCCCCAATCCACTGAAGCTTTCTTT. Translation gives CASSPQSTEAFF.

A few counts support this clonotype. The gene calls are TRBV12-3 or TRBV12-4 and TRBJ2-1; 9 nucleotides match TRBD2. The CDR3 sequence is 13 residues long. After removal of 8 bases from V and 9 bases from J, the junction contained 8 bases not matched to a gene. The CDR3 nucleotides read TGTGCCAGCTTTGGGCGGGGGGGTAGTGAGCAGTTCTTC. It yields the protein CASFGRGGSEQFF.

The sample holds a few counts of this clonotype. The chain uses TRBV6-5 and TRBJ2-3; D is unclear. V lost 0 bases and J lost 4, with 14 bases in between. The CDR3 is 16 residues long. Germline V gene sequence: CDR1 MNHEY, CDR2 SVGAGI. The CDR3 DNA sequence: TGTGCCAGCAGTTACTCGATTCCAGGTTCGGCAGATACGCAGTATTTT. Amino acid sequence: CASSYSIPGSADTQYF.

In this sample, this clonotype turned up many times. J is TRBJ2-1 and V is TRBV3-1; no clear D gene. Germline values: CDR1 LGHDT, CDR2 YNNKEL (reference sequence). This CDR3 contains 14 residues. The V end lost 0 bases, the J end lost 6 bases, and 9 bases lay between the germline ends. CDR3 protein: CASSQDPRSNEQFF. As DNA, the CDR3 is TGTGCCAGCAGCCAAGACCCTAGGAGCAATGAGCAGTTCTTC.

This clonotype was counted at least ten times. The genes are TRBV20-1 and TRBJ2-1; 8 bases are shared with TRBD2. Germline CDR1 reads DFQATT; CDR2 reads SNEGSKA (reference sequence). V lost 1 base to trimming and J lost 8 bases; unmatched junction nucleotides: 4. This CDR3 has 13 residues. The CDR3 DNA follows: TGCAGTGCTAGAGTAGCGGGAAGCCATGAGCAGTTCTTC. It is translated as CSARVAGSHEQFF.

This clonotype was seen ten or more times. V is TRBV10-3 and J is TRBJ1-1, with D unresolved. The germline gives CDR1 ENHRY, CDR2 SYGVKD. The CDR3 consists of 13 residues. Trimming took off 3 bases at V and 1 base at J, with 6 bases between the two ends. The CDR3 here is CAISDQRNTEAFF. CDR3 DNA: TGTGCCATCAGTGATCAGAGGAACACTGAAGCTTTCTTT.

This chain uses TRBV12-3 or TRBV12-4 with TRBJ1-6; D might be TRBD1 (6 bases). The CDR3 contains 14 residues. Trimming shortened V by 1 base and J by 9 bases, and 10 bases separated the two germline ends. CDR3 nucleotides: TGTGCCAGCAGTTTAGTCAGGGGAAGTTCACCCCTCCACTTT. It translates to CASSLVRGSSPLHF.

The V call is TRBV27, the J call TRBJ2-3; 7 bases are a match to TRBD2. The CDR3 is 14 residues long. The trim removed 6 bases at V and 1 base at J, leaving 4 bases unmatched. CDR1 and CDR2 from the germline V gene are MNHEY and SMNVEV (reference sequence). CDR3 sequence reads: CASSLAVGTDTQYF. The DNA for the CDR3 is TGTGCCAGCAGCCTAGCGGTAGGCACAGATACGCAGTATTTT.

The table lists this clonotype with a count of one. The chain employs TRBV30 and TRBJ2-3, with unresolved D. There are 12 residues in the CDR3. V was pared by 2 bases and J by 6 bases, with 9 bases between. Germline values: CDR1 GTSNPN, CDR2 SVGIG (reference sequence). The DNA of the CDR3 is TGTGCCTGGAGTCCCCCTCTGGATACGCAGTATTTT. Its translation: CAWSPPLDTQYF.

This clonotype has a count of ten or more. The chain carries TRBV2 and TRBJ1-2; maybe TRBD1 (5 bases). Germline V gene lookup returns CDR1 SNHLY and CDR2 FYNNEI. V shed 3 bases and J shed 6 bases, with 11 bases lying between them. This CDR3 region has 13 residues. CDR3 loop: CASSDWGSDGYTF. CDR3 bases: TGTGCCAGCAGTGACTGGGGGAGTGATGGCTACACCTTC.

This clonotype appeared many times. The CDR3 here is CSARGQTYEQYF. The CDR3 DNA reads as TGCAGTGCTAGAGGACAGACCTACGAGCAGTACTTC. The chain links TRBV20-1 to TRBJ2-7, with a possible D match to TRBD1 (5 bases). The CDR3 extends over 12 amino acids. Germline CDR1 and CDR2: DFQATT and SNEGSKA (reference sequence). The V end lost 1 base, the J end lost 2 bases, and 6 bases lay between the germline ends.